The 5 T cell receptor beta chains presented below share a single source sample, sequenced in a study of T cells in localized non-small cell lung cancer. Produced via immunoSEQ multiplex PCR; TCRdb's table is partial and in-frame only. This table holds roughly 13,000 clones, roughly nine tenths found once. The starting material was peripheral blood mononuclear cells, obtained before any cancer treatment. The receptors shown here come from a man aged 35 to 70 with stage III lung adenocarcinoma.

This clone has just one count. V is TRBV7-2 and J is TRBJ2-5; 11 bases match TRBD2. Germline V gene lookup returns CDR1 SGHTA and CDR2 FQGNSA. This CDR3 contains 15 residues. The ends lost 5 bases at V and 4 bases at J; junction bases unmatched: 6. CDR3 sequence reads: CASSPTSGSLETQYF. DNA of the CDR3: TGTGCCAGCAGCCCTACTAGCGGGAGTTTAGAGACCCAGTACTTC.

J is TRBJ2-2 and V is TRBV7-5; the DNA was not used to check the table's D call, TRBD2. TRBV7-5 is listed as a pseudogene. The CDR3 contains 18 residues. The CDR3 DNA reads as TGTGCCAGAAGCTTAGGGTTGCCGGGACTCGTTAACACCGGGGAGCTGTTTTTT. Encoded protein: CARSLGLPGLVNTGELFF.

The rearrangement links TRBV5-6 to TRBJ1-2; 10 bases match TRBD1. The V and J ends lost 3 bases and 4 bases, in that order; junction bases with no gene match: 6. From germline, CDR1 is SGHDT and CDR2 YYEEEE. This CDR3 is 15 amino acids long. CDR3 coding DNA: TGTGCCAGCAGCTCCCGGGACAGGGGACGCTATGGCTACACCTTC. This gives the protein CASSSRDRGRYGYTF.

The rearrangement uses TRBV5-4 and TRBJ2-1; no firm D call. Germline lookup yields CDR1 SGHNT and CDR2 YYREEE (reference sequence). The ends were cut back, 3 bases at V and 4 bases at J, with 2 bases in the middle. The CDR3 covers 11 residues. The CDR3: CASSSYNEQFF. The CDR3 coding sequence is TGTGCCAGCAGCTCATACAATGAGCAGTTCTTC.

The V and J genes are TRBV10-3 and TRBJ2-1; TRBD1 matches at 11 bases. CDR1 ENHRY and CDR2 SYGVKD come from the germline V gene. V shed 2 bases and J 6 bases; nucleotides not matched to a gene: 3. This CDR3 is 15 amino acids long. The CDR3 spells CAISELGTGGNEQFF. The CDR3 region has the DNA TGTGCCATCAGTGAGCTTGGGACAGGGGGCAATGAGCAGTTCTTC.